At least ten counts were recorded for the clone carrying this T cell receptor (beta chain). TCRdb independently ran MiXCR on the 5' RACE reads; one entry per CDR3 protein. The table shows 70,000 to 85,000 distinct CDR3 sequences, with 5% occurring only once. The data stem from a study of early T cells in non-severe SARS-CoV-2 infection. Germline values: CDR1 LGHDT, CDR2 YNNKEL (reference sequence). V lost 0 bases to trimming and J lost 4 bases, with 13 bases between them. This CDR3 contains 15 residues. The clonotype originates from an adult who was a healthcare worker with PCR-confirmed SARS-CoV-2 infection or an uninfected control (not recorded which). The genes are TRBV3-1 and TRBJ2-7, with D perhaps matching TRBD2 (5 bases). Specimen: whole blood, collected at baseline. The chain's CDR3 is CASSQEGAHRYEQYF. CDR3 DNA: TGTGCCAGCAGCCAAGAGGGAGCTCACCGATACGAGCAGTACTTC.